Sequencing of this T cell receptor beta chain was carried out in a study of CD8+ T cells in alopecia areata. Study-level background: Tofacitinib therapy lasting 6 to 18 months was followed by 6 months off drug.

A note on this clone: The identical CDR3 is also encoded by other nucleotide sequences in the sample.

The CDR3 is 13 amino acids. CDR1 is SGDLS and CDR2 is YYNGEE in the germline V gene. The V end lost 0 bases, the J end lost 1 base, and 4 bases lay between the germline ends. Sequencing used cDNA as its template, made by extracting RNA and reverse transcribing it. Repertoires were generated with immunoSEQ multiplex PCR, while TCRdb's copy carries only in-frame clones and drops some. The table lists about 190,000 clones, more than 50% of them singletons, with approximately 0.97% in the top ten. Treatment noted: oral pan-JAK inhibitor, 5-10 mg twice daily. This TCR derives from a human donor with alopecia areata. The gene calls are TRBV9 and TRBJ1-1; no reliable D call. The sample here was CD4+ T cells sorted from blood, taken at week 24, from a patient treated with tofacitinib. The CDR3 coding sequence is TGTGCCAGCAGCGTAGCAGGGAACACTGAAGCTTTCTTT. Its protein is CASSVAGNTEAFF.